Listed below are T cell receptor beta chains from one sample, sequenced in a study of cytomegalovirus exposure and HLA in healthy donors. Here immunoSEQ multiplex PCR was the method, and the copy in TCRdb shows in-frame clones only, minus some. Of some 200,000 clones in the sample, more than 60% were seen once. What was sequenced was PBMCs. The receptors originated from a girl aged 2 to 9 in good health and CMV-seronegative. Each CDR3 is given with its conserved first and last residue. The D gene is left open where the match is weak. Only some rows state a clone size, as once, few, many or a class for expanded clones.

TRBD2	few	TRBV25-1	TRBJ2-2	CASSEYWEGAVPGELFF	TGTGCCAGCAGTGAATACTGGGAGGGAGCTGTGCCCGGGGAGCTGTTTTTT
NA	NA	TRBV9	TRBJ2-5	CASSLAQQETQYF	TGTGCCAGCAGTCTAGCGCAACAAGAGACCCAGTACTTC
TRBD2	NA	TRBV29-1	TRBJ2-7	CSVAQAGGTEQYF	TGCAGCGTTGCCCAAGCGGGGGGAACCGAGCAGTACTTC
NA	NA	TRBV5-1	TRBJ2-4	CASSSDWFGKNIQYF	TGCGCCAGCAGCTCTGACTGGTTTGGGAAAAACATTCAGTACTTC
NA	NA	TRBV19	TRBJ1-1	CASRDSGSEAFF	TGTGCCAGTCGAGACAGTGGGTCTGAAGCTTTCTTT
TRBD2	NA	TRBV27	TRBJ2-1	CASSLAGVGNEQFF	TGTGCCAGCAGTTTGGCGGGAGTAGGAAATGAGCAGTTCTTC
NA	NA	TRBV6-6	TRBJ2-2	CASRIQVTGELFF	TGTGCCAGCAGGATACAGGTCACCGGGGAGCTGTTTTTT
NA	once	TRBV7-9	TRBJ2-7	CSSSSSAGGYSYEQYF	TGTTCCAGCAGCTCCTCGGCCGGGGGATATTCCTACGAGCAGTACTTC
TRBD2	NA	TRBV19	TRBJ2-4	CASRRSGLAGATAKNIQYF	TGTGCCAGCCGACGCTCGGGACTAGCGGGAGCAACGGCCAAAAACATTCAGTACTTC
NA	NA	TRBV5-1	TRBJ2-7	CASSLGPPGKAYEQYF	TGCGCCAGCAGCTTGGGACCGCCGGGGAAGGCCTACGAGCAGTACTTC
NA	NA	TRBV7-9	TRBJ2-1	CASRAGIAYNEQFF	TGTGCCAGCAGGGCGGGAATCGCCTACAATGAGCAGTTCTTC
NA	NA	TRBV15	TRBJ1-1	CATSRDEFLRGSQAFF	TGTGCCACCAGCAGAGATGAGTTTTTACGGGGGTCGCAAGCTTTCTTT
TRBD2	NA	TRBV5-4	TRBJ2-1	CASSSQGLVDEQFF	TGTGCCAGCAGCTCCCAGGGACTAGTGGATGAGCAGTTCTTC
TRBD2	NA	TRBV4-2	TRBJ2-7	CASSQVAGEDEQYF	TGTGCCAGCAGCCAAGTAGCGGGAGAGGACGAGCAGTACTTC
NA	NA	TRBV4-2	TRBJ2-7	CASSQDLGREQYF	TGTGCCAGCAGCCAAGATTTGGGGAGGGAGCAGTACTTC